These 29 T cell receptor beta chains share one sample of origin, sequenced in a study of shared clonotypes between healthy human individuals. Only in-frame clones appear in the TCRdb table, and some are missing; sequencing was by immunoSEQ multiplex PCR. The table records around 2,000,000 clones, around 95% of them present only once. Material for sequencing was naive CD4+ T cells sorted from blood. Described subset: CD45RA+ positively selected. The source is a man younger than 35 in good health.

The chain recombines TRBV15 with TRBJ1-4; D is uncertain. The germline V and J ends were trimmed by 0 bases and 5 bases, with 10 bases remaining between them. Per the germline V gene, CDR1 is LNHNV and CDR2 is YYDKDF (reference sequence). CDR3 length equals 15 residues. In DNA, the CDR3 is TGTGCCACCAGCAGAGATGATCAGGAAAATGAAAAACTGTTTTTT. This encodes CATSRDDQENEKLFF. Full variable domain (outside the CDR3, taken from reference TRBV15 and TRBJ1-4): DAMVIQNPRYQVTQFGKPVTLSCSQTLNHNVMYWYQQKSSQAPKLLFHYYDKDFNNEADTPDNFQSRRPNTSFCFLDIRSPGLGDTAMYLCATSRDDQENEKLFFGSGTQLSVL.

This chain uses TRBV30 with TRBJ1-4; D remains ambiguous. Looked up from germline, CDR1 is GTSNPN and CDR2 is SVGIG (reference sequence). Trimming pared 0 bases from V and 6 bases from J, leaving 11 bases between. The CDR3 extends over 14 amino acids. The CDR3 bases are TGTGCCTGGAGTGTTGGGCCCACGGATGAAAAACTGTTTTTT. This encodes CAWSVGPTDEKLFF. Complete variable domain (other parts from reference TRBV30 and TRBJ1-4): SQTIHQWPATLVQPVGSPLSLECTVEGTSNPNLYWYRQAAGRGLQLLFYSVGIGQISSEVPQNLSASRPQDRQFILSSKKLLLSDSGFYLCAWSVGPTDEKLFFGSGTQLSVL.

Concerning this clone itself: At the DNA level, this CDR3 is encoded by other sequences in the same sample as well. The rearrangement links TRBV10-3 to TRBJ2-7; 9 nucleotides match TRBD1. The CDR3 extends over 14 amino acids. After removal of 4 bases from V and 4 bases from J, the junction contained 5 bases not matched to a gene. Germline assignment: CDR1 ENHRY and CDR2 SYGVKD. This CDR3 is CAISAGTGSYEQYF. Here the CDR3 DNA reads TGTGCCATCAGTGCCGGGACAGGGTCTTACGAGCAGTACTTC.

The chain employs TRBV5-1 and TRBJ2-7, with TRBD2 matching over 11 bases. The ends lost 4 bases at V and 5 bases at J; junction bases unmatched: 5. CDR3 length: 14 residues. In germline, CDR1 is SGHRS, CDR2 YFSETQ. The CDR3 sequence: CASSQLAGVNEQYF. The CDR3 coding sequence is TGCGCCAGCAGCCAACTAGCGGGAGTAAACGAGCAGTACTTC.

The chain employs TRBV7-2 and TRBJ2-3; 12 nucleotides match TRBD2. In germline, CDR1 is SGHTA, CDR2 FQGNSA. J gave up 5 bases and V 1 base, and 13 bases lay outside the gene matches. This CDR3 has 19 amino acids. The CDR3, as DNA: TGTGCCAGCAGCTTAGATCGACTAGCGGGAGCGGGTCGGCAAGATACGCAGTATTTT. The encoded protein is CASSLDRLAGAGRQDTQYF. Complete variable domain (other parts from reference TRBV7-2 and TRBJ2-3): GAGVSQSPSNKVTEKGKDVELRCDPISGHTALYWYRQSLGQGLEFLIYFQGNSAPDKSGLPSDRFSAERTGGSVSTLTIQRTQQEDSAVYLCASSLDRLAGAGRQDTQYFGPGTRLTVL.

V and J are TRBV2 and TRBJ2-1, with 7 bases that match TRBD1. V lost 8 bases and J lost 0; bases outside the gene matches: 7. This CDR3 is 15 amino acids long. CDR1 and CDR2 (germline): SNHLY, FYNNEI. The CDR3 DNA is TGTGCCAGCCGAAAGGGGGCAGGCTCCTACAATGAGCAGTTCTTC. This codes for CASRKGAGSYNEQFF.

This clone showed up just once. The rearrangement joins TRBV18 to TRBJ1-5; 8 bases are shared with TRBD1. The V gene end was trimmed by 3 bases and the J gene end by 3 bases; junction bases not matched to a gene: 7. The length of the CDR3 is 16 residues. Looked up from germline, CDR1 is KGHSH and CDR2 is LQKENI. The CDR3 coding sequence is TGTGCCAGCTCACCGAACAGGGGGGAAATCAATCAGCCCCAGCATTTT. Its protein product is CASSPNRGEINQPQHF.

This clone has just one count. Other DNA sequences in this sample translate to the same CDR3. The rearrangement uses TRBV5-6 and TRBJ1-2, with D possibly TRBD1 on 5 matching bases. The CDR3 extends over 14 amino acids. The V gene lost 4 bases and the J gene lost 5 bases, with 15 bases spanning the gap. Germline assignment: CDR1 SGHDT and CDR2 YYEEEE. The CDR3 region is CASSLGRGRYGYTF. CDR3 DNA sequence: TGTGCCAGCAGCCTTGGAAGGGGAAGGTATGGCTACACCTTC.

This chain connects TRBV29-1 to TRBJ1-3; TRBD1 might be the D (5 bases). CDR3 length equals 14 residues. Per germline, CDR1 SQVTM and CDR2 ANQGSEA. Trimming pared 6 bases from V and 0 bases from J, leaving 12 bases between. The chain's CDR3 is CSVSTVSSGNTIYF. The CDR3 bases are TGCAGCGTCTCGACAGTGTCCTCTGGAAACACCATATATTTT.

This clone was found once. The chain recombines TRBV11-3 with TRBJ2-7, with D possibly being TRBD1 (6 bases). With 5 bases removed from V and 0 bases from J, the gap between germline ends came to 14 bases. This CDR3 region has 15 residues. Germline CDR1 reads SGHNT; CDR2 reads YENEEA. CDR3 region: CASSPRQGSSYEQYF. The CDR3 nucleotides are TGTGCCAGCAGCCCACGGCAGGGGAGCTCCTACGAGCAGTACTTC.

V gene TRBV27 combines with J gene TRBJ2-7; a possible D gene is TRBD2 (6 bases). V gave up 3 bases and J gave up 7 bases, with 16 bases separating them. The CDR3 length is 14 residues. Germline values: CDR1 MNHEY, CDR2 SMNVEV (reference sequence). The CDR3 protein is CASSFRRDGREQYF. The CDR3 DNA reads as TGTGCCAGCAGTTTTCGGCGGGACGGACGGGAGCAGTACTTC.

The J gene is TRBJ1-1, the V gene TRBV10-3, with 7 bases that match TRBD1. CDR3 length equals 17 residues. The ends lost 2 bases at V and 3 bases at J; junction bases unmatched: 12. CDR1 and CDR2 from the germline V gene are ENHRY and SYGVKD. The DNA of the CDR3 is TGTGCCATCAGTGAGCACAGGACAGGCCAAGGGTACACTGAAGCTTTCTTT. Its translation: CAISEHRTGQGYTEAFF.

The chain's CDR3 is CASSFGPSGGYNEQFF. In DNA, the CDR3 is TGTGCCAGCAGCTTCGGACCTAGCGGGGGTTACAATGAGCAGTTCTTC. The gene calls are TRBV7-6 and TRBJ2-1; TRBD2 matches at 10 bases. With V trimmed by 3 bases and J by 4 bases, 6 bases remained unmatched. The germline V gene encodes CDR1 SGHVS and CDR2 FNYEAQ. The CDR3 is made up of 16 amino acids.

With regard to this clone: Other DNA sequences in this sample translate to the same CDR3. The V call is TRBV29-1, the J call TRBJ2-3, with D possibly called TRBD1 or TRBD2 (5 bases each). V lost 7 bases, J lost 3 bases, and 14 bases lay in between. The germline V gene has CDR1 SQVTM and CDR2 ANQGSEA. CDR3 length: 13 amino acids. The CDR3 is CSAGTALTDTQYF. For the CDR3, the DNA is TGCAGCGCCGGGACGGCGCTAACAGATACGCAGTATTTT.

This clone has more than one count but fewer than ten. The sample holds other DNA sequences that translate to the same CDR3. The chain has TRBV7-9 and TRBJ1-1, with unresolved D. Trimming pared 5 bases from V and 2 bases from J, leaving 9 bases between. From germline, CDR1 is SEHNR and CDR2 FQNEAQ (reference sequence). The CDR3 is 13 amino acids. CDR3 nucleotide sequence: TGTGCCAGCAGCCTACTAGGTAACACTGAAGCTTTCTTT. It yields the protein CASSLLGNTEAFF.

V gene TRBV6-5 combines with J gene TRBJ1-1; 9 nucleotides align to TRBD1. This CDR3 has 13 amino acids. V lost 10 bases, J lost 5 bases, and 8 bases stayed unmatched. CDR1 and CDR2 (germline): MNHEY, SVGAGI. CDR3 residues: CATPGQGVTEAFF. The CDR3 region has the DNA TGTGCCACCCCGGGACAGGGCGTAACTGAAGCTTTCTTT.

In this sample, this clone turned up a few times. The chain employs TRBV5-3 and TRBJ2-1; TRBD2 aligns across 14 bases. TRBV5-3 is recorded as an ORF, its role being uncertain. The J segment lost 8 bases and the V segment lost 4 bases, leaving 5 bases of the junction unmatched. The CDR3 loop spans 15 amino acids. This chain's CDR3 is CARSLGLAGEDEQFF. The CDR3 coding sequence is TGTGCCAGAAGCCTGGGACTAGCGGGAGAAGATGAGCAGTTCTTC.

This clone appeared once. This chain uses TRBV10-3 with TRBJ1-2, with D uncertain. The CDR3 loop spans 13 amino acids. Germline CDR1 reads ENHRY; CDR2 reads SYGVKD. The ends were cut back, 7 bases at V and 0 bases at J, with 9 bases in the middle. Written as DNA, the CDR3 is TGTGCCATCATTGCAGGACCTAACTATGGCTACACCTTC. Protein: CAIIAGPNYGYTF.

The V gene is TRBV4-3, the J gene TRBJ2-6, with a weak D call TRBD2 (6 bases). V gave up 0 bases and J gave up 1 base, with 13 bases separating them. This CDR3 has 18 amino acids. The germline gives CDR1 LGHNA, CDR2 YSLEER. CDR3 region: CASSQELAGWSGANVLTF. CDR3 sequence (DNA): TGCGCCAGCAGCCAAGAACTAGCAGGATGGTCTGGGGCCAACGTCCTGACTTTC.

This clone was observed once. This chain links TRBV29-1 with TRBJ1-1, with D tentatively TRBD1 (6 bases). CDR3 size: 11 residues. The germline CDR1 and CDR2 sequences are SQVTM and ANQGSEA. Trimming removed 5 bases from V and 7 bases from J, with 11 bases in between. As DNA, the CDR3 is TGCAGCGTTCAGGACAGCGGTGAAGCTTTCTTT. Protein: CSVQDSGEAFF.

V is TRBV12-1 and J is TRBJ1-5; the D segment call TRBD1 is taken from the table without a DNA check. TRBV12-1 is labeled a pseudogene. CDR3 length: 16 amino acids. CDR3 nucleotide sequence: TGTGCCAGCAGCCACCCCGACGGTTGTCAGGTTGAGCCCCAGCATTTT. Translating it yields CASSHPDGCQVEPQHF.

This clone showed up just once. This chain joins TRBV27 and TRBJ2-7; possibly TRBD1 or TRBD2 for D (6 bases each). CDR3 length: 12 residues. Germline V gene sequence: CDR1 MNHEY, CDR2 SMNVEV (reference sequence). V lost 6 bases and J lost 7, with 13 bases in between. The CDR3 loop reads CASSGGFEEQYF. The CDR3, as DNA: TGTGCCAGCAGCGGGGGCTTTGAAGAGCAGTACTTC.

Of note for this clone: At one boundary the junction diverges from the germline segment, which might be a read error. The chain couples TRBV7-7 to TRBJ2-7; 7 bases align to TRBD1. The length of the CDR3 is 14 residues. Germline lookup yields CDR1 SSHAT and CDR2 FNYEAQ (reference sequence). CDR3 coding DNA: TGTGCTAGCAGCTTAGCGACAGGGAGCTACGAGCAGTACTTC. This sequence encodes CASSLATGSYEQYF.

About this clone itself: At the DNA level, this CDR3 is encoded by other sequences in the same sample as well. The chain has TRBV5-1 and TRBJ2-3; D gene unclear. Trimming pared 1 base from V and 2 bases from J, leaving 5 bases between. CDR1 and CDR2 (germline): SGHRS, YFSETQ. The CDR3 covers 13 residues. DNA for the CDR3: TGCGCCAGCAGCTTGACCTCCACAGATACGCAGTATTTT. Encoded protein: CASSLTSTDTQYF.

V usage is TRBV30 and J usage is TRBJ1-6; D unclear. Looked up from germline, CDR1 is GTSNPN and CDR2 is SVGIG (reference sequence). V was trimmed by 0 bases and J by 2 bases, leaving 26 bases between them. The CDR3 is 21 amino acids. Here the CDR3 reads CAWSVQASWITPGAYNSPLHF. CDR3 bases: TGTGCCTGGAGTGTACAAGCGAGCTGGATTACCCCTGGGGCCTATAATTCACCCCTCCACTTT.

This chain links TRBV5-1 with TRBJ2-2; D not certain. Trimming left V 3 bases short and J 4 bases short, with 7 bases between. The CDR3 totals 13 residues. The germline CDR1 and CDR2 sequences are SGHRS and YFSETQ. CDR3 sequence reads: CASSSYPTGELFF. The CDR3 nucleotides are TGCGCCAGCAGCTCCTACCCCACCGGGGAGCTGTTTTTT.

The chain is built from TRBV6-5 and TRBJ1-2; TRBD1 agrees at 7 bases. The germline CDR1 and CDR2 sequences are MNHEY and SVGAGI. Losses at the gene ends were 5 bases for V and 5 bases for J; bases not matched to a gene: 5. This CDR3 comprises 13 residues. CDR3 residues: CASSTGTVYGYTF. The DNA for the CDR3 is TGTGCCAGCAGTACAGGGACAGTATATGGCTACACCTTC.

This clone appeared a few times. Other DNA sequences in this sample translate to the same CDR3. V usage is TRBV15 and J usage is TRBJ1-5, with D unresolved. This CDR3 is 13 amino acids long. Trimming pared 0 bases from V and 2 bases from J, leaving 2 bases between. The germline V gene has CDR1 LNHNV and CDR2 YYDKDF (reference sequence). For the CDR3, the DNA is TGTGCCACCAGCAGAGAGGGCAATCAGCCCCAGCATTTT. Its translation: CATSREGNQPQHF. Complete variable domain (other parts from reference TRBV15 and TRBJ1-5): DAMVIQNPRYQVTQFGKPVTLSCSQTLNHNVMYWYQQKSSQAPKLLFHYYDKDFNNEADTPDNFQSRRPNTSFCFLDIRSPGLGDTAMYLCATSREGNQPQHFGDGTRLSIL.

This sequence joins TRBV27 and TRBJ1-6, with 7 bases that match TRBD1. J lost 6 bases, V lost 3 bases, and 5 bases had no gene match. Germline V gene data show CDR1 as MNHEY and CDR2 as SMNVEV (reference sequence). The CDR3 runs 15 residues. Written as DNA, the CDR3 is TGTGCCAGCAGTTTTAACAGGGGAAGTAATTCACCCCTCCACTTT. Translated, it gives CASSFNRGSNSPLHF.